Sequencing of this TCR beta chain was carried out in a study of T cell responses to AZD1222 COVID-19 vaccine (dated by TCRdb to 2020 to 2023). About the investigation overall: AZD1222 recipients with second doses at about 4 weeks or about 12 weeks were pooled, because spike-specific TCR depth and breadth did not differ between schedules. TCR sequencing was performed for roughly 250 trial participants, of whom about 200 were given two doses of AZD1222 and 26 were given two doses of MenACWY control vaccine. Trial participants were enrolled by age into 18-55, 56-69 and 70-plus year subgroups, with around 150, 28 and 57 TCR-sequenced participants respectively. Results the study describes overall, beyond this receptor: Vaccine-associated CD4 TCRs spanned the whole spike protein, with dominant responses in regions 160-218 and 743-854. Spike-specific TCR breadth and depth rose significantly after two AZD1222 doses compared with day 0 and with MenACWY recipients. In the small 56-69-year group, the increase in depth fell short of significance, most likely because of low power. Because no day 14 peak-response samples were available, repertoires were characterized only after the peak T cell response. Participants were mostly white British and included more females than males, and it was suggested by the authors that clonal diversity may have been underestimated. Only six or seven AZD1222 recipients were SARS-CoV-2 seropositive at baseline, limiting conclusions about previously exposed vaccinees. Epitopes outside the regions mutated in the B.1.351 and B.1.1.7 variants were reportedly recognized by nearly half of the unique spike-specific TCRs.

The CDR3 regions of human TCRbeta chains were analyzed by immunosequencing. The original methods were these. Repertoire TCRs were checked for matches against a reference library of SARS-CoV-2-specific TCRs that had been generated using the MIRA antigen-specificity platform. Breadth was defined as the fraction of unique TCRs that were SARS-CoV-2-associated, and depth was defined as the fraction of total T cells that were SARS-CoV-2-associated. Using the MIRA data, each spike-specific TCR was assigned both to the spike region to which the TCR was reactive and to a CD4 or CD8 class. Log10-transformed breadth and depth values were compared by one-way ANOVA with Sidak's multiple comparisons tests. In its TCRdb copy, this immuneACCESS table keeps in-frame sequences only and misses some clones. Where compared with another copy, unresolved V genes explain less than half of these, and the others have no known cause. The DNA was the basis for D and trimming; V, J and clone size are from that table. This sample lists some 130,000 clones; 90% to 95% were detected once. The ten biggest clones cover approximately 2.5% of the sample.

Reading the label with the study, this specimen's time point is: baseline before first vaccination. Vaccinee samples came from UK trials COV001 and COV002, including a single-blind randomized controlled phase 2/3 trial of AZD1222 (ChAdOx1 nCoV-19) in healthy adults. For TCRbeta chain sequencing, PBMC samples were collected from trial participants at day 0 and at day 28 after the second dose. On this clone itself: It has no known antigen specificity. No base quality values were provided; no much bigger clone lies one nucleotide off.

V is cut back by 5 bases and J by 6 bases, with 7 bases in the junction unmatched. From cysteine to phenylalanine, the CDR3 is 15 amino acids long. The entry retains the CDR3 DNA only, 45 bases that are in frame from base 1. Reading the germline V gene gives CDR1 MNHEY and CDR2 SVGAGI. Specimen: peripheral blood, collected on day 0 of AZD1222 vaccination. The rearrangement combines TRBV6-5 with TRBJ2-1; 10 middle bases align to TRBD2. The sequence was obtained from an adult in good health. The CDR3 amino acid sequence is: CASSSGLADPNEQFF. The DNA sequence reads TGTGCCAGCAGTAGCGGACTAGCGGACCCCAATGAGCAGTTCTTC.